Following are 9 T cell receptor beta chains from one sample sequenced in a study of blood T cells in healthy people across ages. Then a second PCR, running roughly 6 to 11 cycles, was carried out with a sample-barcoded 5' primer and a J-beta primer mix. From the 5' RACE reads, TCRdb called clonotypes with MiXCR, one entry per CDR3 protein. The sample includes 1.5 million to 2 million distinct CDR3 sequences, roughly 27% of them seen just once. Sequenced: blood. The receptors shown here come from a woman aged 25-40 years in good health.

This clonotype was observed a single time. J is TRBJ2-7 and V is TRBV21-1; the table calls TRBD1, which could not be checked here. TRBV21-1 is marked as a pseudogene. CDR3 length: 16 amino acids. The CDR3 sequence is CASSLRLDREGNEQYF. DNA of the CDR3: TGTGCCAGCAGCCTCCGCTTGGACAGGGAAGGAAACGAGCAGTACTTC.

The CDR3: CASTDRPLYEQYF. The CDR3 coding sequence is TGTGCCAGCACCGACCGACCCCTATACGAGCAGTACTTC. V usage is TRBV28 and J usage is TRBJ2-7, with unresolved D. Germline CDR1 is MDHEN and CDR2 is SYDVKM. The CDR3 sequence is 13 residues long. Trimming pared 7 bases from V and 4 bases from J, leaving 14 bases between.

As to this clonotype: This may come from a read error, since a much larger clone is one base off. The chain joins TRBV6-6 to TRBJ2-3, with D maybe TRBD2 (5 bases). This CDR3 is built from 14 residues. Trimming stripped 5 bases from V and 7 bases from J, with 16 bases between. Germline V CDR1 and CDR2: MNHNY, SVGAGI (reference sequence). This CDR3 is CASSHPTEGYTQYF. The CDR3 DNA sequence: TGTGCCAGCAGTCACCCTACAGAGGGTTATACGCAGTATTTT.

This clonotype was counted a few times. CDR3 sequence: CASSYPNRNEQFF. CDR3 nucleotide sequence: TGTGCCAGCAGTTACCCGAATAGAAATGAGCAGTTCTTC. The chain links TRBV6-6 to TRBJ2-1; no definite D call. CDR1 MNHNY and CDR2 SVGAGI come from the germline V gene (reference sequence). This CDR3 contains 13 residues. Trimming left V 2 bases short and J 7 bases short, with 9 bases between.

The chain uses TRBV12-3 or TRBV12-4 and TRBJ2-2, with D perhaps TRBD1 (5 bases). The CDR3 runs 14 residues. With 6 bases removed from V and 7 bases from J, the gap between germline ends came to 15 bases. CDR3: CASSPSQGGGELFF. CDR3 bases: TGTGCCAGCAGCCCATCTCAGGGCGGCGGGGAGCTGTTTTTT.

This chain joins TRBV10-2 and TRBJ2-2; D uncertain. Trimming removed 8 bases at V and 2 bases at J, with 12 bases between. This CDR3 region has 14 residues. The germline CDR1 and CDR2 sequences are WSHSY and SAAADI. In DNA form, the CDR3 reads TGCGCCAGCCAAAGGTCCCGAAACACCGGGGAGCTGTTTTTT. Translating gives CASQRSRNTGELFF.

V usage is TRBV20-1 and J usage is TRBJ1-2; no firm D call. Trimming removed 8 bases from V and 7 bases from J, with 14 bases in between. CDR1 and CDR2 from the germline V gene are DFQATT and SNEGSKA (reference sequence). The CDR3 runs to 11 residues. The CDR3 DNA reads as TGCAGTTCACCCGTACGCTGTGGCTACACCTTC. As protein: CSSPVRCGYTF.

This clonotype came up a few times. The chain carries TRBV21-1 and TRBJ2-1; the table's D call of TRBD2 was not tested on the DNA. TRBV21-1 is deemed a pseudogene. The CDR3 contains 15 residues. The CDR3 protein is CASSRRGLADVEQFF. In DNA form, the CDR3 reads TGTGCCAGCAGCAGAAGGGGACTAGCTGACGTGGAGCAGTTCTTC.

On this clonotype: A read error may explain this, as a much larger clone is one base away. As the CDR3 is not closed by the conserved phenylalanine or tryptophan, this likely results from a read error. CDR3 in amino acids: CASSQDLQENIQYL. The CDR3 DNA sequence: TGCGCCAGCAGCCAAGATCTGCAGGAAAACATTCAGTACTTA. This chain links TRBV4-3 with TRBJ2-4; D ambiguous. Between the trimmed V and J ends, which lost 0 bases and 5 bases, there was a span of 8 bases. Germline V gene lookup returns CDR1 LGHNA and CDR2 YSLEER. This CDR3 spans 14 amino acids.